The clone carrying this T cell receptor (beta chain) showed up many times. Its antigen remains unidentified. These data originate in a study of T-cell memory formation after mild COVID-19. Study-level background: There were largely donor-specific TCR clusters.

Study-wide results and caveats: Clones contracting over day 15 to 85 were CD4/CD8 balanced, with later expanders leaning CD4+. The appearance of some responding clones in pre-infection memory suggested that cross-reactive memory joined.

Researchers used 5'RACE with constant-segment primers to make TCR alpha and TCR beta cDNA libraries that carry sample barcodes and UMIs. TCRdb passed the 5' RACE reads through MiXCR, listing each CDR3 protein once. This table holds 350,000 to 450,000 distinct CDR3 sequences, approximately 15% found once. CDR3 size: 14 residues. Germline trimming cut 1 base from V and 4 bases from J; bases unmatched to any gene: 3. Germline CDR1 SGHRS, CDR2 YFSETQ. V and J are TRBV5-1 and TRBJ2-3, with 7 bases lining up with TRBD1. This TCR derives from a man aged 18 to 30 who had mild COVID-19 (a few samples of this study predate the infection). Cell type and time point are not known. Input material: PBMCs or a T cell subset sorted from them (not recorded which). The CDR3, as DNA: TGCGCCAGCAGCTTGAGGGGGCAGGCAGATACGCAGTATTTT. Residues: CASSLRGQADTQYF. The complete variable domain, with remaining parts taken from reference TRBV5-1 and TRBJ2-3, reads KAGVTQTPRYLIKTRGQQVTLSCSPISGHRSVSWYQQTPGQGLQFLFEYFSETQRNKGNFPGRFSGRQFSNSRSEMNVSTLELGDSALYLCASSLRGQADTQYFGPGTRLTVL.